What follows are 31 T cell receptor beta chains derived from one specimen sequenced in a study of T cells of healthy individuals. TCRdb redid the calling of the 5' RACE reads with MiXCR, one entry per CDR3 protein. The sample holds more than 60,000 distinct CDR3 sequences, 16% seen once. These receptors originate from a human donor in good health.

The sample holds a few counts of this clonotype. The rearrangement joins TRBV12-3 or TRBV12-4 to TRBJ1-1, with D unclear. There are 13 residues in the CDR3. Trimming stripped 3 bases from V and 4 bases from J, with 9 bases between. This CDR3 is CASSFKSGTEAFF. CDR3 nucleotide sequence: TGTGCCAGCAGTTTTAAGAGTGGCACTGAAGCTTTCTTT.

At least ten counts were recorded for this clonotype. The chain is built from TRBV10-2 and TRBJ1-2; 9 nucleotides agree with TRBD1. This CDR3 spans 14 amino acids. The junction had 6 bases not matched to a gene; V was cut back by 6 bases and J by 4 bases. Germline V gives CDR1 WSHSY, CDR2 SAAADI. The CDR3 DNA is TGCGCCAGCAGCGGGGACAGGGCTCTCTATGGCTACACCTTC. Protein sequence: CASSGDRALYGYTF.

The chain combines TRBV28 with TRBJ1-6; TRBD1 is a possible D gene (6 bases). The germline V gene has CDR1 MDHEN and CDR2 SYDVKM. The ends were cut back, 6 bases at V and 7 bases at J, with 10 bases in the middle. This CDR3 has 13 amino acids. CDR3 sequence: CASSETGNSPLHF. The CDR3 region has the DNA TGTGCCAGCAGCGAGACAGGCAATTCACCCCTCCACTTT.

The chain couples TRBV28 to TRBJ2-3; D is perhaps TRBD2 (5 bases). Germline CDR1 reads MDHEN; CDR2 reads SYDVKM. Trimming shortened V by 1 base and J by 5 bases, and 13 bases separated the two germline ends. The CDR3 has 15 amino acids. The CDR3 protein is CASSLSPAAGDTQYF. The CDR3 DNA reads as TGTGCCAGCAGTTTATCCCCTGCGGCGGGAGATACGCAGTATTTT.

In this sample, this clonotype turned up many times. The chain is built from TRBV20-1 and TRBJ2-4, with D possibly TRBD2 on 6 matching bases. Germline-derived CDR1 and CDR2 are DFQATT and SNEGSKA (reference sequence). CDR3 size: 13 residues. V lost 0 bases and J lost 9, with 12 bases in between. The CDR3 DNA reads as TGCAGTGCTAGAGAGGGGACTCGGGGCATTCAGTACTTC. Amino acids: CSAREGTRGIQYF.

This clonotype was detected only a few times. The chain carries TRBV7-6 and TRBJ2-4; TRBD1 is a possible D gene (6 bases). Trimming shortened V by 5 bases and J by 0 bases, and 17 bases separated the two germline ends. This CDR3 contains 17 residues. Germline-derived CDR1 and CDR2 are SGHVS and FNYEAQ. The CDR3 region has the DNA TGTGCCAGCAGCCCCTCCACAGGGTGGGAAGCCAAAAACATTCAGTACTTC. It yields the protein CASSPSTGWEAKNIQYF.

This clonotype was detected ten times or more. The chain combines TRBV7-8 with TRBJ2-3, with 11 bases identical to TRBD2. The CDR3 is 18 residues long. The germline V gene encodes CDR1 SGHVS and CDR2 FQNEAQ. V lost 3 bases, J lost 1 base, and 9 bases stayed unmatched. The CDR3 loop reads CASSFLLAGAPGTDTQYF. CDR3 nucleotides: TGTGCCAGCAGCTTTCTACTAGCGGGAGCCCCGGGCACAGATACGCAGTATTTT.

This clonotype was counted at least ten times. The V call is TRBV20-1, the J call TRBJ1-1; TRBD1 agrees at 7 bases. Germline trimming cut 4 bases from V and 3 bases from J; bases unmatched to any gene: 8. This CDR3 region has 14 residues. Germline V lookup: CDR1 DFQATT, CDR2 SNEGSKA (reference sequence). The CDR3, as DNA: TGCAGTGCTAACAACAGGGGAGGGTACACTGAAGCTTTCTTT. This sequence encodes CSANNRGGYTEAFF.

The chain employs TRBV20-1 and TRBJ2-5; D may be TRBD2 (5 bases). CDR1 and CDR2 (germline): DFQATT, SNEGSKA (reference sequence). Between the trimmed V and J ends, which lost 0 bases and 4 bases, there was a span of 18 bases. This CDR3 is 16 amino acids long. CDR3 loop: CSARDTGQEDRETQYF. The CDR3 nucleotides read TGCAGTGCTAGAGACACGGGCCAGGAGGATCGAGAGACCCAGTACTTC.

The CDR3 DNA is TGTGCCAGCACCCGGGATGGGATCTACGAGCAGTACTTC. Protein: CASTRDGIYEQYF. The chain combines TRBV2 with TRBJ2-7; D might be TRBD2 (5 bases). CDR3 size: 13 residues. V gave up 7 bases and J gave up 3 bases, with 13 bases separating them. CDR1 and CDR2 (germline): SNHLY, FYNNEI.

This clonotype was counted only a few times. The chain is built from TRBV15 and TRBJ2-1; D remains unclear. Germline V gene data show CDR1 as LNHNV and CDR2 as YYDKDF (reference sequence). With 6 bases removed from V and 8 bases from J, the gap between germline ends came to 8 bases. The CDR3 loop spans 11 amino acids. DNA of the CDR3: TGTGCCACCAGGGAAGGCGATGAGCAGTTCTTC. Amino acids: CATREGDEQFF.

The sample holds a few counts of this clonotype. The rearrangement links TRBV12-3 or TRBV12-4 to TRBJ2-3; D tentatively fits TRBD1 or TRBD2 (5 bases each). Trimming removed 8 bases at V and 3 bases at J, with 15 bases between. The CDR3 runs to 14 residues. The CDR3 protein is CASDERDRTDTQYF. Written as DNA, the CDR3 is TGTGCCAGCGACGAAAGGGACCGAACAGATACGCAGTATTTT.

This clonotype has at least ten counts. The genes are TRBV10-3 and TRBJ2-5; 8 bases are a match to TRBD1. CDR3 length: 15 amino acids. Germline CDR1 and CDR2: ENHRY and SYGVKD. The ends lost 8 bases at V and 5 bases at J; junction bases unmatched: 13. Written as DNA, the CDR3 is TGTGCCATCGGATGCAGACAGGGGATCTGGGAGACCCAGTACTTC. Protein: CAIGCRQGIWETQYF.

This clonotype was detected a few times. V is TRBV5-1 and J is TRBJ2-7; 7 nucleotides line up with TRBD2. J lost 6 bases, V lost 0 bases, and 6 bases had no gene match. This CDR3 has 14 residues. Germline V gene sequence: CDR1 SGHRS, CDR2 YFSETQ. The CDR3 sequence: CASSLEGGRREQYF. The CDR3 region has the DNA TGCGCCAGCAGCTTGGAGGGAGGGCGACGCGAGCAGTACTTC.

The CDR3 coding sequence is TGTGCCAGCAGCCATATCAGGACAGGGGTAGAAGGCTACACCTTC. Encoded protein: CASSHIRTGVEGYTF. The rearrangement links TRBV4-2 to TRBJ1-2; TRBD1 matches at 9 bases. The CDR3 spans 15 residues. The V gene's germline CDR1 is LGHNA and CDR2 YNFKEQ. V lost 3 bases and J lost 8; bases outside the gene matches: 10.

This clonotype came up a few times. This chain uses TRBV20-1 with TRBJ2-7, with TRBD2 matching 11 bases. Trimming cost V 4 bases and J 3 bases; bases outside gene matches: 2. The length of the CDR3 is 13 residues. The V gene's germline CDR1 is DFQATT and CDR2 SNEGSKA (reference sequence). This chain's CDR3 is CSAIGTSGYEQYF. The CDR3 DNA reads as TGCAGTGCTATAGGGACTAGCGGCTACGAGCAGTACTTC.

The chain links TRBV5-6 to TRBJ2-7; the D is unclear. CDR1 is SGHDT, CDR2 YYEEEE, per germline. CDR3 length: 12 residues. V was shortened by 4 bases and J by 3 bases, with 8 bases between the two germline ends. This CDR3 is CASSPRSYEQYF. CDR3 coding DNA: TGTGCCAGCAGCCCAAGGAGCTACGAGCAGTACTTC.

Ten or more counts support this clonotype. The rearrangement joins TRBV7-7 to TRBJ2-5; TRBD1 matches 7 bases. V shed 3 bases and J 0 bases; nucleotides not matched to a gene: 1. The CDR3 sequence is 14 residues long. Germline V gene data show CDR1 as SSHAT and CDR2 as FNYEAQ (reference sequence). CDR3 bases: TGTGCCAGCAGCTTCGGGACAGACCAAGAGACCCAGTACTTC. Translation: CASSFGTDQETQYF.

This clonotype was counted ten times or more. This rearrangement joins TRBV21-1 to TRBJ1-1; TRBD1, as called in the table, went unchecked against the DNA. TRBV21-1 is a pseudogene locus. The CDR3 has 15 residues. CDR3 in DNA: TGTGCCAGCAGCAAAGAACAAGACGAGGGGGCTGGAGCTTTCTTT. This translates into CASSKEQDEGAGAFF.

The J gene is TRBJ2-5, the V gene TRBV3-1; D is undetermined. The CDR3 is 11 residues long. The germline gives CDR1 LGHDT, CDR2 YNNKEL (reference sequence). The V and J ends lost 5 bases and 2 bases respectively, with 3 bases between them. The CDR3: CASSLQETQYF. The CDR3 nucleotides are TGTGCCAGCAGCTTACAAGAGACCCAGTACTTC.

This clonotype was observed a handful of times. This chain uses TRBV5-1 with TRBJ2-7; 8 bases fit TRBD2. Germline CDR1 reads SGHRS; CDR2 reads YFSETQ. The J segment lost 3 bases and the V segment lost 4 bases, leaving 9 bases of the junction unmatched. The CDR3 consists of 15 residues. The CDR3 coding sequence is TGCGCCAGCAGCAGTTTAGCGGGGACCAACTACGAGCAGTACTTC. Translation: CASSSLAGTNYEQYF. Filled out from reference TRBV5-1 and TRBJ2-7, the complete variable domain reads KAGVTQTPRYLIKTRGQQVTLSCSPISGHRSVSWYQQTPGQGLQFLFEYFSETQRNKGNFPGRFSGRQFSNSRSEMNVSTLELGDSALYLCASSSLAGTNYEQYFGPGTRLTVT.

This clonotype was detected many times. V and J are TRBV30 and TRBJ1-3, with 7 bases fitting TRBD1. Germline V gene data show CDR1 as GTSNPN and CDR2 as SVGIG (reference sequence). This CDR3 is built from 15 residues. Losses at the gene ends were 0 bases for V and 0 bases for J; bases not matched to a gene: 2. CDR3 residues: CAWSVGTVSGNTIYF. The CDR3 DNA is TGTGCCTGGAGTGTAGGGACAGTCTCTGGAAACACCATATATTTT.

In its sample, this clonotype is medium-sized (0.01 to 0.1%). This chain connects TRBV20-1 to TRBJ1-2; D gene ambiguous. In germline, CDR1 is DFQATT, CDR2 SNEGSKA (reference sequence). The CDR3 has 14 residues. Trimming took 0 bases from V and 1 from J, leaving 9 bases between them. As DNA, the CDR3 is TGCAGTGCTAGAGAGGGAGGGCGTAACTATGGCTACACCTTC. It yields the protein CSAREGGRNYGYTF.

This clonotype is judged medium-sized. This sequence joins TRBV3-1 and TRBJ2-7; D is perhaps TRBD1 (6 bases). V lost 4 bases and J 7 bases, leaving 23 bases between the germline ends. Germline-derived CDR1 and CDR2 are LGHDT and YNNKEL (reference sequence). This CDR3 has 16 residues. CDR3 nucleotides: TGTGCCAGCAGCCCAACGACGGACAGTGTATGGGGGGAGCAGTACTTC. Its protein product is CASSPTTDSVWGEQYF.

The table lists this clonotype with a count of one. The chain couples TRBV20-1 to TRBJ1-1; D is unclear. This CDR3 has 12 residues. Per the germline V gene, CDR1 is DFQATT and CDR2 is SNEGSKA (reference sequence). The CDR3 loop is CPAGREDTEAFF. The CDR3 DNA is TGCCCCGCGGGCAGAGAGGACACTGAAGCTTTCTTT.

The chain joins TRBV12-3 or TRBV12-4 to TRBJ2-1, with 14 bases lining up with TRBD2. The V segment lost 1 base and the J segment 9 bases; nucleotides outside the gene matches: 11. The CDR3 sequence is 18 residues long. CDR3 amino acids: CASSLGVGTSGSKGEQFF. CDR3 in DNA: TGTGCCAGCAGTTTAGGTGTAGGGACTAGCGGGAGCAAGGGTGAGCAGTTCTTC.

This clonotype has just a few counts. The chain joins TRBV18 to TRBJ1-5, with TRBD1 as a possible D gene (5 bases). Germline V gene data show CDR1 as KGHSH and CDR2 as LQKENI. The CDR3 loop spans 14 amino acids. V was trimmed by 5 bases and J by 3 bases, leaving 11 bases between them. Written as DNA, the CDR3 is TGTGCCAGCTCAGGGACGGACTTCAATCAGCCCCAGCATTTT. It yields the protein CASSGTDFNQPQHF.

Of note for this clonotype: A read error is likely, as this CDR3 ends without the conserved phenylalanine or tryptophan. The chain joins TRBV9 to TRBJ2-1; either TRBD1 or TRBD2 may supply D (7 bases each). Germline CDR1 is SGDLS and CDR2 is YYNGEE. V was clipped by 6 bases and J by 9 bases, with 13 bases between them. The CDR3 runs to 12 residues. The CDR3, as DNA: TGTGCCAGCAACACAGGGGAGGGTGAGCAGTTCCTC. Translation: CASNTGEGEQFL.

This clonotype showed up many times. The CDR3 loop is CASSLSLSGELFF. The CDR3 bases are TGTGCCAGCAGTTTATCGTTATCCGGGGAGCTGTTTTTT. The chain joins TRBV27 to TRBJ2-2; D is uncertain. From germline, CDR1 is MNHEY and CDR2 SMNVEV (reference sequence). V was clipped by 0 bases and J by 6 bases, with 5 bases between them. This CDR3 has 13 residues.

This chain connects TRBV5-1 to TRBJ1-4; 12 nucleotides line up with TRBD1. The germline CDR1 and CDR2 sequences are SGHRS and YFSETQ. Unmatched junction bases numbered 10, after V lost 3 bases and J lost 7 bases. The CDR3 length is 17 residues. The CDR3 loop reads CASSSSGTGGRSEKLFF. DNA of the CDR3: TGCGCCAGCAGCTCCTCCGGGACAGGGGGCCGGTCTGAAAAACTGTTTTTT.

The chain recombines TRBV4-1 with TRBJ2-1; no definite D call. V was pared by 0 bases and J by 5 bases, with 8 bases between. CDR1 and CDR2 from the germline V gene are MGHRA and YSYEKL. This CDR3 comprises 14 residues. CDR3 DNA sequence: TGCGCCAGCAGCCAAGAATATCGAGACAATGAGCAGTTCTTC. This sequence encodes CASSQEYRDNEQFF.